These 30 T cell receptor beta chains were all obtained from the same sample, sequenced in a study of cytomegalovirus exposure and HLA in healthy donors. The PCR made use of 60 Vbeta and 13 Jbeta primers. Profiling relied on immunoSEQ multiplex PCR, and the TCRdb table lists in-frame clones only, not all of them. The data contain about 160,000 clones, approximately 76% of them seen just once; the ten biggest clones take up approximately 1.3%. Input material: PBMCs. The receptors shown here come from a man aged 60-69 years in good health and CMV-seronegative.

The V gene is TRBV2, the J gene TRBJ1-5, with 12 bases lining up with TRBD1. CDR1 and CDR2 (germline): SNHLY, FYNNEI. This CDR3 is built from 14 residues. Unmatched junction bases numbered 3, after V lost 6 bases and J lost 6 bases. CDR3 in amino acids: CASRRDRGLQPQHF. DNA for the CDR3: TGTGCCAGCAGACGGGACAGGGGGCTTCAGCCCCAGCATTTT.

This clone showed up just a few times. The rearrangement links TRBV7-2 to TRBJ2-7; no definite D call. Germline loops: CDR1 SGHTA, CDR2 FQGNSA. Trimming shortened V by 5 bases and J by 3 bases, and 8 bases separated the two germline ends. The CDR3 sequence is 12 residues long. This chain's CDR3 is CASSLINYEQYF. CDR3 nucleotide sequence: TGTGCCAGCAGCCTAATAAACTACGAGCAGTACTTC.

On this clone itself: Other DNA sequences in the same sample also yield this CDR3. The chain links TRBV7-2 to TRBJ1-2, with TRBD1 matching 9 bases. CDR1 is SGHTA and CDR2 is FQGNSA in the germline V gene. V was pared by 6 bases and J by 2 bases, with 4 bases of the junction left unmatched. This CDR3 comprises 14 residues. CDR3 nucleotide sequence: TGTGCCAGCAGTCTAGGACAGGGGAACTATGGCTACACCTTC. Its protein is CASSLGQGNYGYTF. Filled out from reference TRBV7-2 and TRBJ1-2, the complete variable domain reads GAGVSQSPSNKVTEKGKDVELRCDPISGHTALYWYRQSLGQGLEFLIYFQGNSAPDKSGLPSDRFSAERTGGSVSTLTIQRTQQEDSAVYLCASSLGQGNYGYTFGSGTRLTVV.

This chain connects TRBV14 to TRBJ1-4, with 9 bases aligning to TRBD1. V gave up 4 bases and J gave up 7 bases; unmatched junction bases: 7. CDR1 and CDR2 from the germline V gene are SGHDN and FVKESK. CDR3 size: 15 residues. The chain's CDR3 is CASSRTGTGREKLFF. The CDR3 DNA reads as TGTGCCAGCAGCCGCACCGGGACAGGGCGTGAAAAACTGTTTTTT.

J is TRBJ2-1 and V is TRBV6-6, with D perhaps TRBD2 (6 bases). There are 15 residues in the CDR3. The germline CDR1 and CDR2 sequences are MNHNY and SVGAGI (reference sequence). The V gene lost 2 bases and the J gene lost 3 bases, with 11 bases spanning the gap. The CDR3 reads CASSYGGTDYNEQFF. CDR3 DNA: TGTGCCAGCAGTTACGGCGGGACTGACTACAATGAGCAGTTCTTC.

Only a few counts were recorded for this clone. The V and J genes are TRBV7-3 and TRBJ2-5; 12 bases align to TRBD2. The germline gives CDR1 SGHTA, CDR2 FQGTGA. The CDR3 is made up of 15 amino acids. With V trimmed by 5 bases and J by 4 bases, 5 bases remained unmatched. CDR3 bases: TGTGCCAGCAGCCCTCTAGCGGGGGGGCTAGAGACCCAGTACTTC. Translated: CASSPLAGGLETQYF.

The V call is TRBV5-1, the J call TRBJ2-3; D is unclear. The V and J ends lost 2 bases and 6 bases respectively, with 7 bases between them. The germline gives CDR1 SGHRS, CDR2 YFSETQ. CDR3 length equals 12 residues. CDR3 in DNA: TGCGCCAGCAGCTTCGGGTACGATACGCAGTATTTT. Protein product: CASSFGYDTQYF. The entire variable domain, with the rest obtained from reference TRBV5-1 and TRBJ2-3, is as follows: KAGVTQTPRYLIKTRGQQVTLSCSPISGHRSVSWYQQTPGQGLQFLFEYFSETQRNKGNFPGRFSGRQFSNSRSEMNVSTLELGDSALYLCASSFGYDTQYFGPGTRLTVL.

This chain uses TRBV4-1 with TRBJ2-5; D is uncertain. Deletions cut 4 bases from V and 3 bases from J, with 9 bases between. This CDR3 is 13 amino acids long. Germline V gene data show CDR1 as MGHRA and CDR2 as YSYEKL. DNA of the CDR3: TGCGCCAGCAGCCTGCGAGGTGAAGAGACCCAGTACTTC. This encodes CASSLRGEETQYF.

The chain carries TRBV28 and TRBJ2-7, with 13 bases matching TRBD2. CDR3 length equals 16 residues. Per germline, CDR1 MDHEN and CDR2 SYDVKM. V was clipped by 6 bases and J by 3 bases; unmatched bases: 8. CDR3 in amino acids: CASSYPGLAGRYEQYF. CDR3 nucleotides: TGTGCCAGCAGCTACCCGGGACTAGCGGGACGCTACGAGCAGTACTTC.

A few counts support this clone. V and J are TRBV25-1 and TRBJ2-5; no clear D. With 1 base removed from V and 1 base from J, the gap between germline ends came to 7 bases. Germline V gene lookup returns CDR1 MGHDK and CDR2 SYGVNS. The CDR3 has 14 residues. The CDR3 spells CASSELGSQETQYF. Here the CDR3 DNA reads TGTGCCAGCAGTGAATTGGGCAGCCAAGAGACCCAGTACTTC.

CDR3 sequence: CASDYGHPSNQPQHF. The CDR3 DNA reads TGTGCCAGCGATTATGGGCATCCGAGCAATCAGCCCCAGCATTTT. The V and J genes are TRBV6-6 and TRBJ1-5; no reliable D call. Trimming cost V 8 bases and J 1 base, with 15 bases left between them. The CDR3 is made up of 15 amino acids. From germline, CDR1 is MNHNY and CDR2 SVGAGI (reference sequence).

This clone showed up just a few times. J is TRBJ1-5 and V is TRBV16; the D gene is possibly TRBD1 (5 bases). CDR3 length: 15 residues. In germline, CDR1 is KGHSY, CDR2 FQNENV. V was pared by 0 bases and J by 7 bases, with 13 bases between. This CDR3 is CASSQSGRGGQPQHF. CDR3 nucleotides: TGTGCCAGCAGCCAATCTGGGAGGGGCGGACAGCCCCAGCATTTT. The full variable domain, with the rest looked up from reference TRBV16 and TRBJ1-5, is GEEVAQTPKHLVRGEGQKAKLYCAPIKGHSYVFWYQQVLKNEFKFLISFQNENVFDETGMPKERFSAKCLPNSPCSLEIQATKLEDSAVYFCASSQSGRGGQPQHFGDGTRLSIL.

The chain joins TRBV7-9 to TRBJ2-6; 8 bases are shared with TRBD2. This CDR3 is 14 amino acids long. Trimming removed 6 bases from V and 4 bases from J; junction bases left unmatched: 2. Germline V gene lookup returns CDR1 SEHNR and CDR2 FQNEAQ (reference sequence). The CDR3 DNA sequence: TGTGCCAGCAGTCGGGAGGGGGGGGCCAACGTCCTGACTTTC. Translated, it gives CASSREGGANVLTF.

The V gene is TRBV6-1, the J gene TRBJ1-3, with D possibly TRBD1 on 5 matching bases. CDR3 length: 14 amino acids. Germline assignment: CDR1 MNHNS and CDR2 SASEGT. Deletions cut 5 bases from V and 3 bases from J, with 11 bases between. The CDR3 nucleotides read TGTGCCAGCAGTCTTGGGGGGGATGGAAACACCATATATTTT. It codes for CASSLGGDGNTIYF.

The chain employs TRBV5-1 and TRBJ2-5, with 11 bases that match TRBD2. V gave up 0 bases and J gave up 5 bases; unmatched junction bases: 3. Germline CDR1 is SGHRS and CDR2 is YFSETQ. The CDR3 is made up of 15 amino acids. The CDR3 reads CASSLGLAGTETQYF. DNA of the CDR3: TGCGCCAGCAGCTTGGGACTAGCGGGGACGGAGACCCAGTACTTC.

The rearrangement links TRBV5-4 to TRBJ2-5, with 11 bases fitting TRBD2. This CDR3 is built from 15 residues. V shed 3 bases and J 2 bases; nucleotides not matched to a gene: 3. Per germline, CDR1 SGHNT and CDR2 YYREEE (reference sequence). The CDR3 bases are TGTGCCAGCAGCTCGGGACTAGCGGAGCAAGAGACCCAGTACTTC. Encoded protein: CASSSGLAEQETQYF.

The chain has TRBV11-2 and TRBJ2-7, with TRBD2 identical over 7 bases. V was clipped by 5 bases and J by 3 bases; unmatched bases: 7. Germline loops: CDR1 SGHAT, CDR2 FQNNGV. The CDR3 has 14 amino acids. The CDR3 region is CASSTQRGYYEQYF. For the CDR3, the DNA is TGTGCCAGCAGCACACAGCGGGGTTACTACGAGCAGTACTTC.

This clone was recorded only once. The J gene is TRBJ2-7, the V gene TRBV4-1; 7 bases are a match to TRBD2. The germline V gene has CDR1 MGHRA and CDR2 YSYEKL. The CDR3 contains 16 residues. Trimming took 5 bases from V and 1 from J; bases not matched to a gene: 11. CDR3 amino acids: CASSSLGGSWSYEQYF. Written as DNA, the CDR3 is TGCGCCAGCAGCTCCCTTGGCGGGAGTTGGTCCTACGAGCAGTACTTC.

V gene TRBV27 combines with J gene TRBJ2-3, with 7 bases matching TRBD1. The CDR3 covers 16 residues. With 7 bases clipped from V and 2 bases from J, the junction kept 12 bases outside the gene matches. Germline CDR1 and CDR2: MNHEY and SMNVEV (reference sequence). In DNA, the CDR3 is TGTGCCAGCAATCCAGGGGGAGTGCGTAACACAGATACGCAGTATTTT. It codes for CASNPGGVRNTDTQYF.

The CDR3 DNA reads TGTGCCAGCAGCTCCGTAGCGGGAGCTCAAGAGACCCAGTACTTC. This gives the protein CASSSVAGAQETQYF. This chain links TRBV7-2 with TRBJ2-5; 9 bases map to TRBD2. Trimming took 4 bases from V and 2 from J; bases not matched to a gene: 5. Germline CDR1 reads SGHTA; CDR2 reads FQGNSA. The CDR3 has 15 residues.

This sequence joins TRBV27 and TRBJ2-3; possibly TRBD2 for D (6 bases). The germline V and J ends were trimmed by 2 bases and 4 bases, with 16 bases remaining between them. There are 16 residues in the CDR3. Germline CDR1 and CDR2: MNHEY and SMNVEV (reference sequence). CDR3 coding DNA: TGTGCCAGCAGTTTAGGTCTTGTGGGGGGTCCAGATACGCAGTATTTT. Its translation: CASSLGLVGGPDTQYF.

J is TRBJ2-5 and V is TRBV19, with 10 bases aligning to TRBD1. The end of the DNA fits TRBJ2-7 better, so the J call may be wrong. This CDR3 is built from 15 residues. Germline CDR1 is LNHDA and CDR2 is SQIVND (reference sequence). This chain's CDR3 is CASSGPGQGTYEQYF. CDR3 in DNA: TGTGCCAGTAGCGGACCGGGACAGGGGACCTACGAGCAGTACTTC.

This chain connects TRBV9 to TRBJ2-3; D gene uncertain. CDR3 length: 11 amino acids. Per the germline V gene, CDR1 is SGDLS and CDR2 is YYNGEE. V gave up 2 bases and J gave up 5 bases, with 3 bases separating them. CDR3 sequence (DNA): TGTGCCAGCAGCGTCGGAGATACGCAGTATTTT. This encodes CASSVGDTQYF. Full variable domain (missing parts from reference TRBV9 and TRBJ2-3): DSGVTQTPKHLITATGQRVTLRCSPRSGDLSVYWYQQSLDQGLQFLIQYYNGEERAKGNILERFSAQQFPDLHSELNLSSLELGDSALYFCASSVGDTQYFGPGTRLTVL.

The chain employs TRBV27 and TRBJ2-5, with D maybe TRBD2 (7 bases). Trimming took 8 bases from V and 4 from J, leaving 20 bases between them. Germline CDR1 MNHEY, CDR2 SMNVEV (reference sequence). This CDR3 is 15 amino acids long. CDR3 sequence (DNA): TGTGCCAGCCGCGAGGGGGACTCGGGGGGAGAGACCCAGTACTTC. It specifies CASREGDSGGETQYF.

This rearrangement joins TRBV7-2 to TRBJ1-1, with D tentatively TRBD1 (6 bases). V was shortened by 5 bases and J by 1 base, with 17 bases between the two germline ends. CDR1 and CDR2 from the germline V gene are SGHTA and FQGNSA. The CDR3 runs to 16 residues. CDR3 residues: CASSRKTGNTNTEAFF. In DNA, the CDR3 is TGTGCCAGCAGCCGAAAAACAGGGAACACGAACACTGAAGCTTTCTTT.

The sample holds a few counts of this clone. The V call is TRBV7-7, the J call TRBJ2-2, with 7 bases fitting TRBD2. The V gene's germline CDR1 is SSHAT and CDR2 FNYEAQ (reference sequence). The CDR3 runs to 17 residues. J lost 0 bases, V lost 3 bases, and 7 bases had no gene match. Written as DNA, the CDR3 is TGTGCCAGCAGCTTTACCCCACTAGCGCCGAACACCGGGGAGCTGTTTTTT. Residues: CASSFTPLAPNTGELFF.

Notes on this clone: The same CDR3 arises from other DNA sequences in this sample as well. In DNA form, the CDR3 reads TGTGCCAGCTCACCATCAGGGAGCAATCAGCCCCAGCATTTT. Protein product: CASSPSGSNQPQHF. J is TRBJ1-5 and V is TRBV18; a possible D gene is TRBD1 (5 bases). CDR1 and CDR2 (germline): KGHSH, LQKENI. With 2 bases removed from V and 1 base from J, the gap between germline ends came to 6 bases. The CDR3 loop spans 14 amino acids.

This rearrangement joins TRBV6-6 to TRBJ1-5; D unresolved. V was pared by 0 bases and J by 5 bases, with 11 bases between. Germline CDR1 is MNHNY and CDR2 is SVGAGI (reference sequence). The CDR3 contains 15 residues. The CDR3 is CASSYSNSRHQPQHF. The CDR3 DNA reads as TGTGCCAGCAGTTACTCGAACTCCCGCCATCAGCCCCAGCATTTT.

The gene calls are TRBV9 and TRBJ2-3; D uncertain. The CDR3 loop spans 13 amino acids. The V end was cut by 1 base, the J end by 1 base, with 4 bases between. Germline CDR1 is SGDLS and CDR2 is YYNGEE. Here the CDR3 DNA reads TGTGCCAGCAGCGTATCAGGCACAGATACGCAGTATTTT. Its protein is CASSVSGTDTQYF. The full variable domain, with the rest looked up from reference TRBV9 and TRBJ2-3, is DSGVTQTPKHLITATGQRVTLRCSPRSGDLSVYWYQQSLDQGLQFLIQYYNGEERAKGNILERFSAQQFPDLHSELNLSSLELGDSALYFCASSVSGTDTQYFGPGTRLTVL.

The chain uses TRBV10-3 and TRBJ2-1, with unresolved D. CDR3 length: 13 amino acids. CDR1 ENHRY and CDR2 SYGVKD come from the germline V gene. The V gene lost 6 bases and the J gene lost 7 bases, with 13 bases spanning the gap. CDR3 bases: TGTGCCATCAGAGGTGAGCCCGGGAATGAGCAGTTCTTC. This sequence encodes CAIRGEPGNEQFF.